This is a list of T cell receptor beta chains from one sample in a study of shared clonotypes between healthy human individuals. Profiled with immunoSEQ multiplex PCR; TCRdb holds only in-frame clones, not every one. The repertoire holds about 1 million clones, with about 75% as singletons. Sequenced material: memory CD4+ T cells sorted from blood. These receptor sequences come from a man aged 18 to 29 in good health. Both conserved end residues are part of each CDR3. The D gene is left open where the match is weak. Some rows mark clone size as missing; the rest say once, few, many or name a class of expanded clone.

D gene | clone size | J gene | V gene | CDR3 protein | CDR3 DNA
. | . | TRBJ2-2 | TRBV6-4 | CASKRTANTGELFF | TGTGCCAGCAAAAGGACGGCGAACACCGGGGAGCTGTTTTTT
. | . | TRBJ1-6 | TRBV7-2 | CASSHRRRDSPLHF | TGTGCCAGCAGCCACCGGCGTAGGGATTCACCCCTCCACTTT
TRBD1 | . | TRBJ2-7 | TRBV7-2 | CASSLPGGTYEQYF | TGTGCCAGCAGCTTACCAGGGGGAACCTACGAGCAGTACTTC
TRBD2 | . | TRBJ2-5 | TRBV5-4 | CASSFPASGGAGGKTQYF | TGTGCCAGCAGCTTTCCGGCCAGCGGGGGGGCCGGTGGGAAGACCCAGTACTTC
. | . | TRBJ1-3 | TRBV6-1 | CASSEAGHTSGNTIYF | TGTGCCAGCAGTGAAGCGGGACACACCTCTGGAAACACCATATATTTT
. | . | TRBJ2-7 | TRBV12-5 | CASGLEEYEQYF | TGTGCTAGTGGTTTGGAGGAGTACGAGCAGTACTTC
. | . | TRBJ2-3 | TRBV27 | CASSLLGFKREEDTQYF | TGTGCCAGCAGTTTATTGGGTTTCAAGAGGGAGGAAGATACGCAGTATTTT
TRBD1 | . | TRBJ2-5 | TRBV7-7 | CASRKSTGAQETQYF | TGTGCTAGCAGGAAATCGACAGGGGCGCAAGAGACCCAGTACTTC
. | . | TRBJ1-1 | TRBV7-9 | CASSLQGGTTEAFF | TGTGCCAGCAGCCTCCAGGGCGGTACAACTGAAGCTTTCTTT
. | . | TRBJ1-1 | TRBV5-1 | CASSAPGRVNTEAFF | TGCGCCAGCAGCGCGCCGGGACGGGTGAACACTGAAGCTTTCTTT
TRBD1 | . | TRBJ2-2 | TRBV5-1 | CASSFRTGNTGELFF | TGCGCCAGCAGCTTTCGGACAGGGAACACCGGGGAGCTGTTTTTT
. | . | TRBJ2-7 | TRBV19 | CASSIGQGYEQYF | TGTGCCAGTAGTATCGGGCAGGGCTACGAGCAGTACTTC
. | . | TRBJ2-5 | TRBV7-9 | CASSSGLSTTQETQYF | TGTGCCAGCAGCTCTGGACTATCGACTACCCAAGAGACCCAGTACTTC
. | . | TRBJ1-3 | TRBV5-6 | CASSLGMNSGNTIYF | TGTGCCAGCAGCCTCGGAATGAACTCTGGAAACACCATATATTTT
TRBD1 | . | TRBJ1-2 | TRBV4-1 | CASSQGDSYGYTF | TGCGCCAGCAGCCAAGGGGACAGCTATGGCTACACCTTC
. | . | TRBJ2-2 | TRBV5-4 | CASSLRSGLNTGELFF | TGTGCCAGCAGCTTGAGATCAGGTTTGAACACCGGGGAGCTGTTTTTT
. | . | TRBJ2-1 | TRBV9 | CASSTGPNNEQFF | TGTGCCAGCAGTACGGGACCTAACAATGAGCAGTTCTTC
TRBD2 | . | TRBJ2-3 | TRBV19 | CASSPPGREAGTDTQYF | TGTGCCAGTAGTCCACCCGGGCGGGAGGCCGGGACAGATACGCAGTATTTT
. | . | TRBJ2-2 | TRBV10-3 | CAISEKRGNTGELFF | TGTGCCATCAGTGAGAAGAGGGGAAACACCGGGGAGCTGTTTTTT
TRBD2 | . | TRBJ2-7 | TRBV7-2 | CASRPYPRGAYEQYF | TGTGCCAGCAGACCATACCCGCGGGGGGCCTACGAGCAGTACTTC
TRBD2 | . | TRBJ2-5 | TRBV2 | CASSDRAGGLETQYF | TGTGCCAGCAGTGATAGAGCGGGGGGGCTTGAGACCCAGTACTTC
. | . | TRBJ2-7 | TRBV11-2 | CASSPRTYEQYF | TGTGCCAGCAGCCCCCGTACCTACGAGCAGTACTTC
TRBD1 | . | TRBJ1-2 | TRBV6-5 | CASSYQDRGGGYTF | TGTGCCAGCAGTTACCAAGACAGGGGAGGTGGCTACACCTTC
TRBD1 | . | TRBJ1-2 | TRBV18 | CASSHKRQGRYLYGYTF | TGTGCCAGCTCACACAAGAGACAGGGGCGCTACCTCTATGGCTACACCTTC
. | . | TRBJ2-5 | TRBV29-1 | CSVDTPGVQETQYF | TGCAGCGTTGACACCCCCGGGGTGCAAGAGACCCAGTACTTC
TRBD2 | . | TRBJ2-3 | TRBV28 | CASSQGGVAGVTDTQYF | TGTGCCAGCAGCCAGGGCGGGGTAGCGGGGGTAACAGATACGCAGTATTTT
. | . | TRBJ2-7 | TRBV9 | CASSEGTGTSSSYEQYF | TGTGCCAGCAGCGAGGGGACCGGGACGAGTAGCTCCTACGAGCAGTACTTC
. | . | TRBJ1-5 | TRBV12-5 | CASGINQPQHF | TGTGCTAGTGGCATCAATCAGCCCCAGCATTTT
. | many | TRBJ1-4 | TRBV30 | CAWSTRVSNEKLFF | TGTGCCTGGAGCACCAGGGTTTCTAATGAAAAACTGTTTTTT
. | . | TRBJ1-2 | TRBV19 | CASRTRQVEDYGYTF | TGTGCCAGTAGAACCAGACAGGTCGAAGACTATGGCTACACCTTC
TRBD1 | . | TRBJ2-7 | TRBV9 | CASSVGAGGSYEQYF | TGTGCCAGCAGCGTAGGTGCAGGGGGCTCCTACGAGCAGTACTTC
TRBD2 | . | TRBJ2-2 | TRBV30 | CAWSVPSGNTGELFF | TGTGCCTGGAGTGTACCTAGCGGGAACACCGGGGAGCTGTTTTTT
. | . | TRBJ1-4 | TRBV11-2 | CASSLQLTTNEKLFF | TGTGCCAGCAGCTTACAACTAACAACTAATGAAAAACTGTTTTTT